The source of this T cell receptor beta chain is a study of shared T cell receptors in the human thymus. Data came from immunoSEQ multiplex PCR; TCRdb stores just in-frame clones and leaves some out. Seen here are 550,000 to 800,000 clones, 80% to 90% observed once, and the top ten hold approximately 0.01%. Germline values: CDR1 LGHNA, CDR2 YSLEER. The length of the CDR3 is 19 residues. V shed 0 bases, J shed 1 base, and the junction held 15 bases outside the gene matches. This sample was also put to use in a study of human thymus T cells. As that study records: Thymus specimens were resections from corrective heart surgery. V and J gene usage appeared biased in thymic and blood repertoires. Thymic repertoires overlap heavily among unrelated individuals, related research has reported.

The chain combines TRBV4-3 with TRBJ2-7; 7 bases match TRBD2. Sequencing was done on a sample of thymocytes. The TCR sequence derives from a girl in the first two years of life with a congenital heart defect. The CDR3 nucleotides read TGCGCCAGCAGCCAAGATGTAGGGAGGAACAGCGGGGCTTCCTACGAGCAGTACTTC. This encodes CASSQDVGRNSGASYEQYF.